These 17 T cell receptor beta chains were sequenced from one sample in a study of radiotherapy plus CTLA-4 blockade in lung cancer. Here immunoSEQ multiplex PCR was the method, and the copy in TCRdb shows in-frame clones only, minus some. Of approximately 30,000 clones listed, approximately 77% were seen once; the top ten hold more than 4.5%. The sequenced sample was peripheral blood, obtained from a patient treated with radiotherapy plus ipilimumab. The receptors shown here come from a human donor with non-small cell lung cancer whose response to radiotherapy plus ipilimumab could not be evaluated.

The chain recombines TRBV28 with TRBJ2-5; D not certain. This CDR3 comprises 15 residues. CDR1 and CDR2 from the germline V gene are MDHEN and SYDVKM. V lost 2 bases, J lost 1 base, and 11 bases lay in between. The CDR3 loop is CASSLMSAGQETQYF. The CDR3 nucleotides are TGTGCCAGCAGTTTAATGTCGGCAGGCCAAGAGACCCAGTACTTC.

The chain's CDR3 is CASSPEGLAGNEQFF. The DNA of the CDR3 is TGTGCCAGCAGCCCTGAGGGTCTTGCGGGGAATGAGCAGTTCTTC. This rearrangement joins TRBV7-9 to TRBJ2-1, with a tentative D call TRBD2 (6 bases). V was cut by 5 bases and J by 7 bases, with 18 bases left in between. Germline V CDR1 and CDR2: SEHNR, FQNEAQ (reference sequence). This CDR3 comprises 15 residues.

The chain has TRBV6-5 and TRBJ1-2, with no clear D. The ends were cut back, 5 bases at V and 5 bases at J, with 9 bases in the middle. This CDR3 has 12 amino acids. Germline assignment: CDR1 MNHEY and CDR2 SVGAGI. As DNA, the CDR3 is TGTGCCAGCAGTGCGAGGTATTATGGCTACACCTTC. It translates to CASSARYYGYTF.

This clone is categorized as medium-sized. The gene calls are TRBV28 and TRBJ2-3, with TRBD2 matching 14 bases. CDR3 size: 18 residues. The germline gives CDR1 MDHEN, CDR2 SYDVKM. V dropped 5 bases and J dropped 3; count of bases not matched to a gene: 10. DNA for the CDR3: TGTGCCAGCAGTACAGGACTAGCGGGAGGTCCGTCGACAGATACGCAGTATTTT. It is translated as CASSTGLAGGPSTDTQYF.

The genes are TRBV29-1 and TRBJ2-5, with 10 bases matching TRBD1. The CDR3 runs to 13 residues. With 5 bases clipped from V and 5 bases from J, the junction kept 5 bases outside the gene matches. From germline, CDR1 is SQVTM and CDR2 ANQGSEA. CDR3 residues: CSVRQGAGETQYF. The CDR3 coding sequence is TGCAGCGTTAGACAGGGGGCCGGGGAGACCCAGTACTTC.

The chain is built from TRBV11-2 and TRBJ2-3; D possibly corresponds to TRBD2 (5 bases). Trimming took 1 base from V and 1 from J, leaving 6 bases between them. This CDR3 spans 14 amino acids. Germline V CDR1 and CDR2: SGHAT, FQNNGV. Here the CDR3 DNA reads TGTGCCAGCAGCTTAGTCGGGGGCACAGATACGCAGTATTTT. It is translated as CASSLVGGTDTQYF.

The chain employs TRBV4-3 and TRBJ2-7; TRBD1 aligns across 7 bases. CDR1 LGHNA and CDR2 YSLEER come from the germline V gene. Unmatched junction bases numbered 9, after V lost 4 bases and J lost 3 bases. CDR3 length: 15 amino acids. DNA for the CDR3: TGCGCCAGCAGCCCGTCCCCCGCAGGGGGCTACGAGCAGTACTTC. This translates into CASSPSPAGGYEQYF.

V and J are TRBV4-1 and TRBJ1-1; 8 positions agree with TRBD1. This CDR3 comprises 16 residues. Germline values: CDR1 MGHRA, CDR2 YSYEKL. After removal of 0 bases from V and 10 bases from J, the junction contained 13 bases not matched to a gene. The CDR3 nucleotides are TGCGCCAGCAGCCAAGAGGCGACAGGGGATTTAAAAAGAGCTTTCTTT. This translates into CASSQEATGDLKRAFF.

In this sample, this clone turned up a few times. This rearrangement joins TRBV7-6 to TRBJ2-7; TRBD1 aligns across 11 bases. The CDR3 covers 15 residues. The trim removed 5 bases at V and 2 bases at J, leaving 5 bases unmatched. Germline lookup yields CDR1 SGHVS and CDR2 FNYEAQ. CDR3 sequence: CASSAGTGGPYEQYF. As DNA, the CDR3 is TGTGCCAGCAGCGCCGGGACAGGGGGTCCCTACGAGCAGTACTTC.

The chain combines TRBV5-1 with TRBJ2-1; 9 bases fit TRBD2. The CDR3 covers 16 residues. Looked up from germline, CDR1 is SGHRS and CDR2 is YFSETQ. V shed 4 bases, J shed 7 bases, and the junction held 12 bases outside the gene matches. The CDR3 DNA is TGCGCCAGCAGCCCCCCGAGTAGCGGGAGCGTAAATGAGCAGTTCTTC. As protein: CASSPPSSGSVNEQFF.

The chain combines TRBV5-1 with TRBJ2-1, with 10 bases matching TRBD2. Germline CDR1 SGHRS, CDR2 YFSETQ. CDR3 length equals 18 residues. The V segment lost 5 bases and the J segment 2 bases; nucleotides outside the gene matches: 13. The CDR3 region has the DNA TGCGCCAGCAGACCCGGACTAGCGGCCCAAAGGGCCTACAATGAGCAGTTCTTC. The encoded protein is CASRPGLAAQRAYNEQFF.

The chain joins TRBV6-1 to TRBJ2-7; 10 bases line up with TRBD1. This CDR3 contains 13 residues. Per the germline V gene, CDR1 is MNHNS and CDR2 is SASEGT. Trimming removed 7 bases from V and 7 bases from J; junction bases left unmatched: 7. CDR3 sequence reads: CASKGTGEWEQYF. CDR3 coding DNA: TGTGCCAGCAAAGGGACAGGGGAATGGGAGCAGTACTTC.

The chain links TRBV6-1 to TRBJ1-1; tentative D call: TRBD1 (6 bases). V dropped 7 bases and J dropped 0 bases, with 9 bases sitting between them. CDR1 and CDR2 from the germline V gene are MNHNS and SASEGT. The CDR3 is made up of 13 amino acids. This chain's CDR3 is CASTWDMNTEAFF. CDR3 bases: TGTGCCAGCACATGGGACATGAACACTGAAGCTTTCTTT.

The CDR3 loop reads CASSGTSGRREYF. DNA for the CDR3: TGTGCCAGCAGTGGGACTAGCGGGAGACGGGAGTACTTC. V is TRBV6-1 and J is TRBJ2-5; the match to TRBD2 covers 13 bases. V trimming: 4 bases; J trimming: 12 bases; junction bases outside the gene matches: 5. CDR3 size: 13 residues. Germline V gene lookup returns CDR1 MNHNS and CDR2 SASEGT.

This chain connects TRBV5-1 to TRBJ2-5; TRBD2 aligns across 13 bases. V was pared by 4 bases and J by 4 bases, with 4 bases of the junction left unmatched. Germline lookup yields CDR1 SGHRS and CDR2 YFSETQ. This CDR3 is 15 amino acids long. CDR3 DNA: TGCGCCAGCAGCCCGGGACTAGCGGGAATAGAGACCCAGTACTTC. Translating it yields CASSPGLAGIETQYF.

The genes are TRBV9 and TRBJ2-1; 7 bases are a match to TRBD2. The CDR3 contains 17 residues. V lost 1 base, J lost 6 bases, and 13 bases stayed unmatched. CDR1 SGDLS and CDR2 YYNGEE come from the germline V gene. CDR3 residues: CASSVYYSSGGRNEQFF. CDR3 nucleotide sequence: TGTGCCAGCAGCGTATATTATTCTAGCGGAGGTCGCAATGAGCAGTTCTTC.

The chain combines TRBV14 with TRBJ1-6; D perhaps matches TRBD1 (5 bases). The CDR3 is 16 residues long. The V gene lost 1 base and the J gene lost 3 bases, with 10 bases spanning the gap. CDR1 and CDR2 (germline): SGHDN, FVKESK. The CDR3 here is CASSQGMTVYNSPLHF. In DNA, the CDR3 is TGTGCCAGCAGCCAAGGCATGACAGTCTATAATTCACCCCTCCACTTT. The variable domain in full, completed from reference TRBV14 and TRBJ1-6, reads EAGVTQFPSHSVIEKGQTVTLRCDPISGHDNLYWYRRVMGKEIKFLLHFVKESKQDESGMPNNRFLAERTGGTYSTLKVQPAELEDSGVYFCASSQGMTVYNSPLHFGNGTRLTVT.